This T cell receptor beta chain comes out of a study of blood T cell repertoires in COVID-19. Across the whole study: Researchers got acute and convalescent COVID-19 samples from the United States, Italy and Spain. PBMCs, B-cell-depleted T cells, or T cells were the source of the cDNA or gDNA that made up the material.

Study processing details: Nucleated cell number was recorded as an estimate derived from reference gene primer amplification. Assay used: immunoSEQ multiplex PCR; TCRdb lists only in-frame clones, some missing. That table is the source of V, J and clone size, and D and trimming were worked out from the DNA. The sample carries fewer than 150,000 clones, about nine tenths recorded once. This CDR3 is built from 15 residues. Trimming removed 8 bases from V and 4 bases from J, with 17 bases in between. CDR1 and CDR2 (germline): MDHEN, SYDVKM. This clone occurred once. The chain combines TRBV28 with TRBJ2-2; TRBD1 is a possible D gene (5 bases). The sequenced material came from peripheral blood. The receptor was isolated from a man aged 65 to 79 who had recovered from COVID-19. The CDR3 loop is CASGLLRGGTGELFF. The CDR3 nucleotides read TGTGCCAGCGGATTACTAAGGGGCGGCACCGGGGAGCTGTTTTTT. Full variable domain (remainder filled in from reference TRBV28 and TRBJ2-2): DVKVTQSSRYLVKRTGEKVFLECVQDMDHENMFWYRQDPGLGLRLIYFSYDVKMKEKGDIPEGYSVSREKKERFSLILESASTNQTSMYLCASGLLRGGTGELFFGEGSRLTVL.